This TCR beta chain was profiled in a study of Graves' ophthalmopathy and Graves' hyperthyroidism. At the level of the study: Peripheral blood was gathered at the point of initial diagnosis, before any treatment started.

Amplifying from RNA transcripts, the study obtained TCR beta CDR3 regions. The first-round RT-PCR employed HTBI primers together with the Qiagen OneStep RT-PCR kit. A multiplex PCR was then performed as the second round. In TCRdb, the multiplex PCR reads were re-called with MiXCR into one record per CDR3 protein. Of approximately 210,000 distinct CDR3 sequences listed, roughly 27% are singletons. This CDR3 spans 16 amino acids. Trimming removed 3 bases from V and 5 bases from J; junction bases left unmatched: 9. Germline V gene data show CDR1 as MNHEY and CDR2 as SVGAGI. In regard to this clonotype: The antigen is unknown.

General study results and limits: Stable hyperthyroidism and ophthalmopathy were told apart by a 13-signature model, which achieved 87.88% sensitivity and roughly 80% specificity. The blood repertoire also included most expanded thyroid clonotypes above 0.001 frequency.

The sequenced material came from peripheral blood. The chain joins TRBV6-5 to TRBJ2-7, with 11 bases matching TRBD2. The receptor comes from a man aged 50 to 60 with Graves' ophthalmopathy. The CDR3 protein is CASSYKLAGAKNEQYF. Written as DNA, the CDR3 is TGTGCCAGCAGTTATAAACTAGCGGGAGCGAAGAACGAGCAGTACTTC.